This T cell receptor beta chain was recorded in a study of early T cells in non-severe SARS-CoV-2 infection. Across the whole study: The input, bulk RNA from unsorted whole blood, was sequenced, and chains were unpaired.

Unique molecular identifiers were affixed to single, distinct cDNA molecules. Using its own MiXCR run on the 5' RACE reads, TCRdb lists one record per CDR3 protein. This sample has 66,000 or so distinct CDR3 sequences; about a tenth occur once, and the top ten carry 1.7%. Germline V gene data show CDR1 as SQVTM and CDR2 as ANQGSEA. The CDR3 totals 13 residues. V lost 4 bases and J 3 bases, leaving 12 bases between the germline ends. This clonotype was seen ten or more times. The chain combines TRBV29-1 with TRBJ1-2; D remains unclear. Sequencing used whole blood. This sequence was found in an adult who was a healthcare worker with PCR-confirmed SARS-CoV-2 infection or an uninfected control (not recorded which). Here the CDR3 DNA reads TGCAGCGTTGGGAGGGTTGGCGACTATGGCTACACCTTC. Translating gives CSVGRVGDYGYTF. Full variable domain (outside the CDR3, taken from reference TRBV29-1 and TRBJ1-2): SAVISQKPSRDICQRGTSLTIQCQVDSQVTMMFWYRQQPGQSLTLIATANQGSEATYESGFVIDKFPISRPNLTFSTLTVSNMSPEDSSIYLCSVGRVGDYGYTFGSGTRLTVV.